This T cell receptor beta chain comes out of a study of blood T cell repertoires in COVID-19. Study context: The origin of the acute and convalescent COVID-19 samples was the United States, Italy and Spain. T cells, B-cell-depleted T cells, or PBMCs supplied cDNA or gDNA.

Original data processing: Cell counts per sample came from amplifying reference gene primers. The table came from immunoSEQ multiplex PCR; TCRdb's copy has only in-frame clones and leaves some out. V and J calls and clone size are as listed in that table; D and trimming were resolved from the DNA. The sample holds 250,000 or so clones, roughly 86% seen once. The CDR3 consists of 14 residues. CDR1 and CDR2 (germline): SGHAT, FQNNGV. Trimming stripped 0 bases from V and 2 bases from J, with 8 bases between. The receptor was isolated from a woman aged 55-69 years with acute or convalescent COVID-19. Sequencing was done on a sample of peripheral blood. The rearrangement links TRBV11-2 to TRBJ2-7; no clear D gene. The CDR3 DNA is TGTGCCAGCAGCTTAGAAGTCAGGCCCTACGAGCAGTACTTC. It is translated as CASSLEVRPYEQYF.